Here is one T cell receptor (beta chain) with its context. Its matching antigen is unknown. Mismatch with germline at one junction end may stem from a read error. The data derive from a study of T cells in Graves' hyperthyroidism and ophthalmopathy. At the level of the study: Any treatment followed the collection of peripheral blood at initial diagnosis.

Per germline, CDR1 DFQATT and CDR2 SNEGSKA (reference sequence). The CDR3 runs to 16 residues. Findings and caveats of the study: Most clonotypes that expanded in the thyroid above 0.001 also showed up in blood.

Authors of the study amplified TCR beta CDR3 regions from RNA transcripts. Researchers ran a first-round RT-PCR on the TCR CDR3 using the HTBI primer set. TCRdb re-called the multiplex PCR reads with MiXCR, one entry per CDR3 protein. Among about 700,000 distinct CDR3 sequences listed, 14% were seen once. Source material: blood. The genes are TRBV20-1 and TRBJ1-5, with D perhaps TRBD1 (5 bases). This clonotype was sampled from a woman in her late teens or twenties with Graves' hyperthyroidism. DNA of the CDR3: TGCAGTGCTAGGGCCCTGGGGGAGGGCGGCAATCACCCCCAGCATTTT. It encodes CSARALGEGGNHPQHF.